The 8 T cell receptor beta chains reported below all come from one sample, sequenced in a study of neurological immune-mediated disorders. TCRdb used MiXCR to reprocess the 5' RACE reads, holding one entry per CDR3 protein. The repertoire holds 70,000 or so distinct CDR3 sequences, with roughly 3.1% as singletons. The sequencing input was PBMCs. The receptors derive from a woman aged 50 to 60 with multiple sclerosis.

Points on this clonotype: It may be a read error: a sequence one base away is much more abundant. The chain is built from TRBV2 and TRBJ1-3; no reliable D call. Per the germline V gene, CDR1 is SNHLY and CDR2 is FYNNEI. The CDR3 is 15 residues long. The CDR3 here is CASSEHGLGGKTIYF. The CDR3 DNA is TGTGCCAGCAGTGAGCACGGTCTCGGAGGAAAAACCATATATTTT.

At least ten counts were recorded for this clonotype. The chain recombines TRBV5-1 with TRBJ2-1, with a possible D match to TRBD2 (5 bases). Per germline, CDR1 SGHRS and CDR2 YFSETQ. V lost 4 bases, J lost 5 bases, and 13 bases lay in between. This CDR3 comprises 14 residues. CDR3 sequence (DNA): TGCGCCAGCAGCCTACCGTCTAGCCACAATGAGCAGTTCTTC. Its translation is CASSLPSSHNEQFF. Drawing the rest from reference TRBV5-1 and TRBJ2-1, the complete variable domain is KAGVTQTPRYLIKTRGQQVTLSCSPISGHRSVSWYQQTPGQGLQFLFEYFSETQRNKGNFPGRFSGRQFSNSRSEMNVSTLELGDSALYLCASSLPSSHNEQFFGPGTRLTVL.

This clonotype was seen at least ten times. The J gene is TRBJ2-1, the V gene TRBV7-2, with 8 positions matching TRBD2. CDR3 length: 15 residues. V dropped 2 bases and J dropped 7; count of bases not matched to a gene: 7. Germline-derived CDR1 and CDR2 are SGHTA and FQGNSA. Here the CDR3 reads CASSLRLAGTNEQFF. CDR3 DNA sequence: TGTGCCAGCAGCTTAAGGCTAGCGGGCACGAATGAGCAGTTCTTC.

Ten or more counts support this clonotype. The rearrangement links TRBV7-2 to TRBJ2-7; 7 nucleotides agree with TRBD2. Losses at the gene ends were 1 base for V and 3 bases for J; bases not matched to a gene: 3. Germline V gene sequence: CDR1 SGHTA, CDR2 FQGNSA. The CDR3 consists of 14 residues. CDR3 coding DNA: TGTGCCAGCAGCTTAGGTAGGGACTACTACGAGCAGTACTTC. It encodes CASSLGRDYYEQYF.

Ten or more counts support this clonotype. The rearrangement links TRBV6-2 or TRBV6-3 to TRBJ2-1; 9 positions agree with TRBD1. CDR1 and CDR2 from the germline V gene are MNHEY and SVGEGT. The CDR3 sequence is 17 residues long. The V segment lost 6 bases and the J segment 8 bases; nucleotides outside the gene matches: 17. CDR3 amino acids: CASSPGTNQQGAHEQFF. For the CDR3, the DNA is TGTGCCAGCAGCCCCGGGACAAACCAACAGGGGGCCCATGAGCAGTTCTTC.

To note about this clonotype: Compared with germline, one end of the junction differs, possibly owing to a read error. The chain couples TRBV3-1 to TRBJ1-5, with D possibly matching TRBD1 (6 bases). The CDR3 length is 15 residues. Germline V gives CDR1 LGHDT, CDR2 YNNKEL (reference sequence). The CDR3 DNA sequence: TGTGCCAGCAGCCCGAGGACAGTGGAGGATCAGCCCCAGAATTTT. It is translated as CASSPRTVEDQPQNF.

This clonotype was observed many times. J is TRBJ1-6 and V is TRBV5-6; 7 positions match TRBD1. The CDR3 runs to 15 residues. Germline CDR1 and CDR2: SGHDT and YYEEEE. V gave up 4 bases and J gave up 9 bases; unmatched junction bases: 10. The CDR3 DNA reads TGTGCCAGCAGCGGACTACAGGGGCCGGTTTCACCCCTCCACTTT. Protein product: CASSGLQGPVSPLHF. The full variable domain, with the rest looked up from reference TRBV5-6 and TRBJ1-6, is DAGVTQSPTHLIKTRGQQVTLRCSPKSGHDTVSWYQQALGQGPQFIFQYYEEEERQRGNFPDRFSGHQFPNYSSELNVNALLLGDSALYLCASSGLQGPVSPLHFGNGTRLTVT.

This clonotype was counted at least ten times. V usage is TRBV20-1 and J usage is TRBJ2-1; D is possibly TRBD2 (6 bases). Per the germline V gene, CDR1 is DFQATT and CDR2 is SNEGSKA (reference sequence). V was trimmed by 3 bases and J by 4 bases, leaving 13 bases between them. CDR3 length: 14 residues. CDR3 DNA sequence: TGCAGTGCTAGCCGCGGGATTGGTTACAATGAGCAGTTCTTC. This sequence encodes CSASRGIGYNEQFF.